This TCR beta chain was identified during a study of control samples from healthy donors and cancer patients. V was clipped by 3 bases and J by 1 base, with 16 bases between them. The germline gives CDR1 LGHDT, CDR2 YNNKEL (reference sequence). This CDR3 is 17 amino acids long. The repertoire was sequenced with immunoSEQ multiplex PCR; TCRdb's copy has only in-frame clones and lacks some. The sample contains over 150,000 clones, roughly 92% of which appear only once. The rearrangement links TRBV3-1 (or the pseudogene TRBV3-2) to TRBJ2-4; possibly TRBD1 for D (6 bases). The receptor comes from a woman aged 18-30 years in good health. The sample was blood. CDR3 DNA sequence: TGTGCCAGCAGCCACACGGACAGATGCTGGGCCAAAAACATTCAGTACTTC. This codes for CASSHTDRCWAKNIQYF.